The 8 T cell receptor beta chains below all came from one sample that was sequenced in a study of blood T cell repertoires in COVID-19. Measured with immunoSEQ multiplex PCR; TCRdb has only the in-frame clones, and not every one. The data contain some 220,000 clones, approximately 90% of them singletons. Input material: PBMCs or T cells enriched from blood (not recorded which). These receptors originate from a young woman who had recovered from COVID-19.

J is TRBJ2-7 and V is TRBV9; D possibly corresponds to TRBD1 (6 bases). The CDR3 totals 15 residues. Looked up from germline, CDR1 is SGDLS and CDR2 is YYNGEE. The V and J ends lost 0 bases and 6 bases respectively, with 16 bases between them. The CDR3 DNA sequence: TGTGCCAGCAGCGTAGGGGCAGGGGCTACCCGCGAGCAGTACTTC. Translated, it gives CASSVGAGATREQYF.

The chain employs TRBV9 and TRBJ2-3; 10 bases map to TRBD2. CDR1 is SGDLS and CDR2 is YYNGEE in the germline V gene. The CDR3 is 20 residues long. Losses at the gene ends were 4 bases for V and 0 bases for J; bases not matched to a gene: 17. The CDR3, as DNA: TGTGCCAGCAGCTCCAGCGACGTAGCGGGGGGTGACACTAGCACAGATACGCAGTATTTT. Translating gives CASSSSDVAGGDTSTDTQYF. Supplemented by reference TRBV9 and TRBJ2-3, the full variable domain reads DSGVTQTPKHLITATGQRVTLRCSPRSGDLSVYWYQQSLDQGLQFLIQYYNGEERAKGNILERFSAQQFPDLHSELNLSSLELGDSALYFCASSSSDVAGGDTSTDTQYFGPGTRLTVL.

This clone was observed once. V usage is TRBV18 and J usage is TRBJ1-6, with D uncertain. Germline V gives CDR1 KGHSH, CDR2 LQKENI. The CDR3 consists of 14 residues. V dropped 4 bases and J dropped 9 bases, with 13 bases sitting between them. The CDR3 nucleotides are TGTGCCAGCTCACTCGACAAATCGGTTTCACCCCTCCACTTT. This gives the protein CASSLDKSVSPLHF.

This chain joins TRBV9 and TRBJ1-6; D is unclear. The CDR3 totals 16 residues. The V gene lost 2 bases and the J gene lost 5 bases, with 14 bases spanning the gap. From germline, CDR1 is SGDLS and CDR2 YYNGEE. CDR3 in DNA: TGTGCCAGCAGCGTCCACTACACCGGGGATAATTCACCCCTCCACTTT. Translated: CASSVHYTGDNSPLHF. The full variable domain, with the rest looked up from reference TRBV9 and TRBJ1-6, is DSGVTQTPKHLITATGQRVTLRCSPRSGDLSVYWYQQSLDQGLQFLIQYYNGEERAKGNILERFSAQQFPDLHSELNLSSLELGDSALYFCASSVHYTGDNSPLHFGNGTRLTVT.

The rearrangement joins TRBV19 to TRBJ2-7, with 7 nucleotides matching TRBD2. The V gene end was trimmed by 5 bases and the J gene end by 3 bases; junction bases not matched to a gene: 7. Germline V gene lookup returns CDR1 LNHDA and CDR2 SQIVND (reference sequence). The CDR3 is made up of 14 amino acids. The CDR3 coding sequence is TGTGCCAGTAGTGCCGGACTAGGCCTCTACGAGCAGTACTTC. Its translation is CASSAGLGLYEQYF. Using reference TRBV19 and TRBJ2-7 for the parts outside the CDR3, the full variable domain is DGGITQSPKYLFRKEGQNVTLSCEQNLNHDAMYWYRQDPGQGLRLIYYSQIVNDFQKGDIAEGYSVSREKKESFPLTVTSAQKNPTAFYLCASSAGLGLYEQYFGPGTRLTVT.

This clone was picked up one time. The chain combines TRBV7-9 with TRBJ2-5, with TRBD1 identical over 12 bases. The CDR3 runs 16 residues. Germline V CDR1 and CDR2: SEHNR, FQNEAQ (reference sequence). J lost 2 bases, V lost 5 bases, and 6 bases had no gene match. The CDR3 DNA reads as TGTGCCAGCAGCACCGGGACAGGGGGCTCTCAAGAGACCCAGTACTTC. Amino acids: CASSTGTGGSQETQYF.

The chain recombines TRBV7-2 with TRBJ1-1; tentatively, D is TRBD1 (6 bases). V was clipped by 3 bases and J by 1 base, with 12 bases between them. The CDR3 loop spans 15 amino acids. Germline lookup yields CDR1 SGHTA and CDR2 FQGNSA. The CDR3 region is CASSFAGTTNTEAFF. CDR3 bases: TGTGCCAGCAGCTTCGCCGGGACAACGAACACTGAAGCTTTCTTT. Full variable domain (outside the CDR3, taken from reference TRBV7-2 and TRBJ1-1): GAGVSQSPSNKVTEKGKDVELRCDPISGHTALYWYRQSLGQGLEFLIYFQGNSAPDKSGLPSDRFSAERTGGSVSTLTIQRTQQEDSAVYLCASSFAGTTNTEAFFGQGTRLTVV.

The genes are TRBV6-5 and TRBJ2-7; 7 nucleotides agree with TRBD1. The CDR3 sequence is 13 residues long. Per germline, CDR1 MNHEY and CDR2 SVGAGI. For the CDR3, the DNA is TGTGCTACCGGGACAGAGAAAGCCTACGAGCAGTACTTC. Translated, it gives CATGTEKAYEQYF.